One sample yielded the 22 T cell receptor beta chains listed below, sequenced in a study of shared clonotypes between healthy human individuals (TCRdb year 2020). To prepare the library, the immunoSEQ multiplex PCR assay was applied. TCRdb retrieved this table from immuneACCESS and kept in-frame rearrangements only. Not all clones are present; in checked studies, unresolved V genes account for under half, and no reason is known for the remainder. This sample gives around 2.5 million clones in total; over 85% of them show up just once. The top ten hold roughly 0.39% of the sample. The specimen was naive CD4+ T cells from PBMCs. The cell subset or site label here, explained by the study, means: CD45RA+ positively selected. Receptors were obtained from a man aged 18 to 30 in good health. Some clones in this sample may be carry-over from other donors' samples.

This chain links TRBV28 with TRBJ2-3; D is possibly TRBD1 (6 bases). The ends were cut back, 3 bases at V and 4 bases at J, with 17 bases in the middle. The V gene's germline CDR1 is MDHEN and CDR2 SYDVKM. The CDR3 covers 16 residues. The CDR3 region is CASSFWRQGKADTQYF. CDR3 in DNA: TGTGCCAGCAGTTTTTGGCGGCAGGGGAAGGCAGATACGCAGTATTTT.

This sequence joins TRBV5-1 and TRBJ2-5; 7 bases are shared with TRBD2. There are 14 residues in the CDR3. The germline V gene has CDR1 SGHRS and CDR2 YFSETQ. J lost 4 bases, V lost 2 bases, and 5 bases had no gene match. The CDR3 is CASSFGEGLETQYF. The CDR3 DNA is TGCGCCAGCAGCTTTGGGGAGGGCCTAGAGACCCAGTACTTC.

The chain uses TRBV5-1 and TRBJ2-7, with TRBD1 matching 7 bases. Germline lookup yields CDR1 SGHRS and CDR2 YFSETQ. V shed 0 bases and J 0 bases; nucleotides not matched to a gene: 9. This CDR3 spans 17 amino acids. The CDR3 spells CASSLGPPGQSSYEQYF. DNA for the CDR3: TGCGCCAGCAGCTTGGGCCCTCCGGGACAGAGCTCCTACGAGCAGTACTTC.

The chain recombines TRBV5-1 with TRBJ2-2; D is ambiguous. CDR3 length: 15 amino acids. The ends were cut back, 0 bases at V and 3 bases at J, with 9 bases in the middle. CDR1 is SGHRS and CDR2 is YFSETQ in the germline V gene. CDR3 sequence (DNA): TGCGCCAGCAGCTTGGATCCCGGAGACACCGGGGAGCTGTTTTTT. Translation: CASSLDPGDTGELFF.

This clone was recorded once. For the CDR3, the DNA is TGTGCCAGCAGCGACAACTCCAGGACAGATACGCAGTATTTT. Its translation is CASSDNSRTDTQYF. The gene calls are TRBV5-4 and TRBJ2-3; no definite D call. The CDR3 has 14 residues. Germline V gives CDR1 SGHNT, CDR2 YYREEE (reference sequence). V dropped 4 bases and J dropped 3 bases, with 12 bases sitting between them.

This sequence joins TRBV7-6 and TRBJ2-7, with TRBD2 matching 8 bases. Germline-derived CDR1 and CDR2 are SGHVS and FNYEAQ. V shed 5 bases and J 2 bases; nucleotides not matched to a gene: 8. The CDR3 runs 15 residues. Written as DNA, the CDR3 is TGTGCCAGCAGCCAACTCTCGGGGGGGACCTACGAGCAGTACTTC. Its translation is CASSQLSGGTYEQYF. Full variable domain (rest looked up from reference TRBV7-6 and TRBJ2-7): GAGVSQSPRYKVTKRGQDVALRCDPISGHVSLYWYRQALGQGPEFLTYFNYEAQQDKSGLPNDRFSAERPEGSISTLTIQRTEQRDSAMYRCASSQLSGGTYEQYFGPGTRLTVT.

The V and J genes are TRBV21-1 and TRBJ2-7; the DNA was not used to check the table's D call, TRBD1. TRBV21-1 is recorded as a pseudogene. The CDR3 sequence is 15 residues long. Written as DNA, the CDR3 is TGTGCCAGCAGCAATGGGGCCGATCCTCTACGAGGGCAGTACTTC. Translation: CASSNGADPLRGQYF.

The chain couples TRBV4-3 to TRBJ2-3; D tentatively fits TRBD1 or TRBD2 (6 bases each). V was clipped by 6 bases and J by 1 base, with 17 bases between them. Germline lookup yields CDR1 LGHNA and CDR2 YSLEER. This CDR3 is built from 16 residues. CDR3 loop: CASSQQGGDGTDTQYF. CDR3 sequence (DNA): TGCGCCAGCAGTCAACAGGGAGGAGATGGCACAGATACGCAGTATTTT.

This clone was recorded only once. The chain couples TRBV5-1 to TRBJ2-2; 9 bases line up with TRBD1. The CDR3 spans 18 residues. V lost 0 bases, J lost 4 bases, and 10 bases stayed unmatched. The germline CDR1 and CDR2 sequences are SGHRS and YFSETQ. The DNA for the CDR3 is TGCGCCAGCAGCTTGGCCCAACCGGGACAGGGCTCCACCGGGGAGCTGTTTTTT. Translation: CASSLAQPGQGSTGELFF.

The V and J genes are TRBV5-5 and TRBJ1-4; TRBD1 matches 9 bases. CDR1 SGHKS and CDR2 YYEKEE come from the germline V gene (reference sequence). CDR3 size: 16 residues. With 2 bases clipped from V and 4 bases from J, the junction kept 6 bases outside the gene matches. In DNA, the CDR3 is TGTGCCAGCAGCTTCTTTCTGGGACAGGGTAATGAAAAACTGTTTTTT. Translated: CASSFFLGQGNEKLFF.

V usage is TRBV28 and J usage is TRBJ1-4, with D unresolved. The CDR3 runs 15 residues. The germline V and J ends were trimmed by 3 bases and 8 bases, with 16 bases remaining between them. Germline CDR1 reads MDHEN; CDR2 reads SYDVKM. The CDR3 sequence: CASSLALGMREKLFF. Here the CDR3 DNA reads TGTGCCAGCAGTTTGGCCCTTGGCATGAGAGAAAAACTGTTTTTT.

In this sample, this clone turned up a few times. The CDR3 DNA follows: TGTGCCAGCAAAGGGCCCTCGGGTCAGCCCCAGCATTTT. Its translation: CASKGPSGQPQHF. The chain has TRBV28 and TRBJ1-5; no reliable D call. CDR1 is MDHEN and CDR2 is SYDVKM in the germline V gene. The CDR3 is 13 amino acids. Deletions cut 7 bases from V and 6 bases from J, with 13 bases between. The whole variable domain, remainder taken from reference TRBV28 and TRBJ1-5, is DVKVTQSSRYLVKRTGEKVFLECVQDMDHENMFWYRQDPGLGLRLIYFSYDVKMKEKGDIPEGYSVSREKKERFSLILESASTNQTSMYLCASKGPSGQPQHFGDGTRLSIL.

CDR3 loop: CASSYRLSDIPYGYTF. The CDR3 coding sequence is TGTGCCAGCAGTTACCGCCTATCGGACATACCCTATGGCTACACCTTC. The chain couples TRBV6-6 to TRBJ1-2; weak D call: TRBD1 (5 bases). There are 16 residues in the CDR3. The ends were cut back, 2 bases at V and 4 bases at J, with 17 bases in the middle. CDR1 is MNHNY and CDR2 is SVGAGI in the germline V gene (reference sequence).

The V and J genes are TRBV27 and TRBJ2-5; 16 bases match TRBD2. Germline V gene sequence: CDR1 MNHEY, CDR2 SMNVEV (reference sequence). This CDR3 comprises 17 residues. Losses at the gene ends were 4 bases for V and 7 bases for J; bases not matched to a gene: 9. The CDR3 bases are TGTGCCAGCAGTTCCATACCGGGACTAGCGGGAGGGCCGACCCAGTACTTC. Its translation is CASSSIPGLAGGPTQYF.

V gene TRBV18 combines with J gene TRBJ1-1, with a weak D call TRBD1 (5 bases). The CDR3 length is 16 residues. Trimming cost V 5 bases and J 4 bases, with 20 bases left between them. Germline CDR1 is KGHSH and CDR2 is LQKENI. The CDR3 reads CASSTVLGGVSTEAFF. The CDR3 coding sequence is TGTGCCAGCTCAACTGTCTTGGGGGGGGTAAGCACTGAAGCTTTCTTT.

This clone came up once. The gene calls are TRBV27 and TRBJ1-5; tentative D call: TRBD1 (5 bases). V lost 2 bases to trimming and J lost 2 bases, with 16 bases between them. The CDR3 is 17 amino acids. CDR1 and CDR2 from the germline V gene are MNHEY and SMNVEV (reference sequence). CDR3 sequence (DNA): TGTGCCAGCAGTTTAACTCCCCGGGTGGGACGCAATCAGCCCCAGCATTTT. Translation: CASSLTPRVGRNQPQHF.

The chain couples TRBV9 to TRBJ2-7; D may correspond to TRBD1 or TRBD2 (7 bases each). This CDR3 spans 17 amino acids. Germline lookup yields CDR1 SGDLS and CDR2 YYNGEE. V gave up 4 bases and J gave up 6 bases, with 26 bases separating them. The CDR3: CASSPQGGIPGGSEQYF. CDR3 nucleotides: TGTGCCAGCAGCCCACAGGGAGGGATTCCAGGGGGGAGCGAGCAGTACTTC.

This clone was seen only once. The CDR3 coding sequence is TGTGCCAGCAGGGGTTCAGGTTACGCAGCCTCTAACTATGGCTACACCTTC. Amino acids: CASRGSGYAASNYGYTF. The chain has TRBV2 and TRBJ1-2; D is unresolved. This CDR3 contains 17 residues. Germline CDR1 reads SNHLY; CDR2 reads FYNNEI. The V gene lost 6 bases and the J gene lost 0 bases, with 20 bases spanning the gap.

This clone is a singleton in its sample. The genes are TRBV10-3 and TRBJ2-1, with 11 nucleotides matching TRBD2. V shed 4 bases, J shed 0 bases, and the junction held 8 bases outside the gene matches. The CDR3 totals 18 residues. CDR1 and CDR2 from the germline V gene are ENHRY and SYGVKD. CDR3 residues: CAISGRTSGSSSYNEQFF. For the CDR3, the DNA is TGTGCCATCAGTGGAAGGACTAGCGGGTCTAGCTCCTACAATGAGCAGTTCTTC.

The V gene is TRBV7-9, the J gene TRBJ2-7, with unresolved D. Germline V gene sequence: CDR1 SEHNR, CDR2 FQNEAQ (reference sequence). V was pared by 5 bases and J by 3 bases, with 11 bases between. The CDR3 has 13 amino acids. The CDR3 spells CASSRTLVYEQYF. The CDR3 coding sequence is TGTGCCAGCAGCCGCACCCTAGTCTACGAGCAGTACTTC.

The chain carries TRBV19 and TRBJ1-2; TRBD1 might be the D (6 bases). The CDR3 is 10 residues long. V was trimmed by 8 bases and J by 8 bases, leaving 9 bases between them. Germline CDR1 reads LNHDA; CDR2 reads SQIVND (reference sequence). Here the CDR3 reads CASGTRGYTF. CDR3 nucleotides: TGTGCCAGTGGGACACGGGGCTACACCTTC.

The rearrangement links TRBV6-5 to TRBJ2-7; 8 bases fit TRBD1. J lost 3 bases, V lost 6 bases, and 7 bases had no gene match. The V gene's germline CDR1 is MNHEY and CDR2 SVGAGI. CDR3 length: 14 residues. CDR3 sequence reads: CASRRQGWDYEQYF. DNA for the CDR3: TGTGCCAGCAGGCGACAGGGGTGGGACTACGAGCAGTACTTC.